This entry lists 14 T cell receptor beta chains sequenced from one sample in a study of cytomegalovirus exposure and HLA in healthy donors. The PCR contained 60 Vbeta and 13 Jbeta primers. Sequencing was performed with immunoSEQ multiplex PCR; in TCRdb, only in-frame clones are kept and a portion is missing. The profile shows around 150,000 clones, 76% of them singletons. Specimen: PBMCs. Receptors originate from a male donor in good health and CMV-seronegative.

This chain joins TRBV4-3 and TRBJ2-7; 8 nucleotides match TRBD1. V gave up 3 bases and J gave up 3 bases; unmatched junction bases: 1. Germline CDR1 is LGHNA and CDR2 is YSLEER. This CDR3 has 13 residues. The CDR3 DNA reads TGCGCCAGCAGCCACGGACAGGGCTACGAGCAGTACTTC. Translated, it gives CASSHGQGYEQYF.

The rearrangement links TRBV28 to TRBJ1-2, with 8 bases lining up with TRBD1. This CDR3 is built from 14 residues. The junction had 3 bases not matched to a gene; V was cut back by 4 bases and J by 2 bases. Germline CDR1 reads MDHEN; CDR2 reads SYDVKM. The CDR3 protein is CASSYDRGNYGYTF. CDR3 in DNA: TGTGCCAGCAGTTACGACAGGGGAAACTATGGCTACACCTTC.

The V gene is TRBV4-3, the J gene TRBJ1-3, with a possible D match to TRBD1 (6 bases). Germline V gives CDR1 LGHNA, CDR2 YSLEER. Trimming removed 1 base from V and 4 bases from J, with 14 bases in between. This CDR3 contains 16 residues. CDR3 DNA: TGCGCCAGCAGCCAAGCCTTCCAGGGGACGGGAAACACCATATATTTT. Translating gives CASSQAFQGTGNTIYF.

In nucleotides, the CDR3 is TGTGCCAGCAGCTTTGAAAGAGCTGAAGCTTTCTTT. Amino acids: CASSFERAEAFF. The chain has TRBV7-9 and TRBJ1-1; D call uncertain. The CDR3 is 12 residues long. Germline CDR1 is SEHNR and CDR2 is FQNEAQ (reference sequence). Deletions cut 3 bases from V and 6 bases from J, with 8 bases between.

In its sample, this clone was seen a few times. The rearrangement uses TRBV28 and TRBJ2-5, with D possibly TRBD1 on 6 matching bases. The germline V gene encodes CDR1 MDHEN and CDR2 SYDVKM. Trimming shortened V by 5 bases and J by 11 bases, and 18 bases separated the two germline ends. This CDR3 has 13 residues. CDR3 sequence: CASSQQIKGEQYF. CDR3 bases: TGTGCCAGCAGTCAACAAATCAAGGGGGAGCAGTACTTC.

This clone has only a few counts. The gene calls are TRBV7-3 and TRBJ1-6; maybe TRBD1 (5 bases). Trimming stripped 1 base from V and 7 bases from J, with 8 bases between. Germline V lookup: CDR1 SGHTA, CDR2 FQGTGA. The CDR3 loop spans 14 amino acids. In DNA form, the CDR3 reads TGTGCCAGCAGCTTAATGGGGGGGAATTCACCCCTCCACTTT. Amino acid sequence: CASSLMGGNSPLHF.

The gene calls are TRBV11-2 and TRBJ2-1; 7 nucleotides line up with TRBD1. Germline trimming cut 5 bases from V and 0 bases from J; bases unmatched to any gene: 10. Germline CDR1 SGHAT, CDR2 FQNNGV. The CDR3 contains 17 residues. CDR3 sequence reads: CASSKSRQGHSYNEQFF. Here the CDR3 DNA reads TGTGCCAGCAGCAAAAGTCGACAGGGTCACTCCTACAATGAGCAGTTCTTC.

The chain joins TRBV5-4 to TRBJ2-2; 8 bases are a match to TRBD2. The CDR3 spans 15 residues. Germline assignment: CDR1 SGHNT and CDR2 YYREEE (reference sequence). Trimming took 0 bases from V and 3 from J; bases not matched to a gene: 1. The CDR3 DNA is TGTGCCAGCAGCTTGGAACTAGCGGACACCGGGGAGCTGTTTTTT. Its protein is CASSLELADTGELFF.

The CDR3 DNA reads as TGCGCCAGCAGCTTGGCAGGGTCGAACACTGAAGCTTTCTTT. It specifies CASSLAGSNTEAFF. V usage is TRBV5-1 and J usage is TRBJ1-1, with a possible D match to TRBD1 (5 bases). The CDR3 spans 14 residues. Trimming took off 0 bases at V and 1 base at J, with 7 bases between the two ends. Germline V CDR1 and CDR2: SGHRS, YFSETQ.

This chain uses TRBV6-4 with TRBJ2-2; 15 nucleotides line up with TRBD2. V dropped 4 bases and J dropped 7; count of bases not matched to a gene: 4. The CDR3 covers 16 residues. Per the germline V gene, CDR1 is MRHNA and CDR2 is SNTAGT. CDR3 in amino acids: CASSAGLAGGIGELFF. CDR3 sequence (DNA): TGTGCCAGCAGTGCCGGACTAGCGGGAGGGATCGGGGAGCTGTTTTTT.

This clone turned up a few times. The chain combines TRBV19 with TRBJ2-2; 10 nucleotides match TRBD1. The J segment lost 7 bases and the V segment lost 6 bases, leaving 11 bases of the junction unmatched. Per germline, CDR1 LNHDA and CDR2 SQIVND (reference sequence). This CDR3 spans 16 amino acids. The CDR3 reads CASRIPGQGTIGELFF. CDR3 DNA: TGTGCCAGTAGGATACCGGGACAGGGGACGATCGGGGAGCTGTTTTTT.

A single count supports this clone. The chain has TRBV2 and TRBJ2-3; 8 bases are shared with TRBD2. Losses at the gene ends were 6 bases for V and 4 bases for J; bases not matched to a gene: 3. The CDR3 loop spans 13 amino acids. Per the germline V gene, CDR1 is SNHLY and CDR2 is FYNNEI. CDR3 sequence reads: CASSRGGADTQYF. The CDR3 DNA is TGTGCCAGCAGCCGGGGGGGGGCAGATACGCAGTATTTT.

As for this clone: The junction shows a germline mismatch at one end, possibly a read error. The rearrangement uses TRBV7-9 and TRBJ1-5, with a tentative D call TRBD1 (5 bases). This CDR3 is built from 15 residues. Looked up from germline, CDR1 is SEHNR and CDR2 is FQNEAQ (reference sequence). The CDR3 reads CSSSQGGRFNQPQHF. The DNA of the CDR3 is TGTTCCAGCAGCCAGGGCGGCAGATTTAATCAGCCCCAGCATTTT.

The chain uses TRBV7-3 and TRBJ2-7, with D maybe TRBD1 (5 bases). V lost 3 bases to trimming and J lost 6 bases, with 9 bases between them. Germline loops: CDR1 SGHTA, CDR2 FQGTGA. CDR3 size: 12 residues. The DNA of the CDR3 is TGTGCCAGCAGCTTCGCAGGGTCCGAGCAGTACTTC. This sequence encodes CASSFAGSEQYF.